This TCR beta chain came from a study of T cells in Graves' hyperthyroidism and ophthalmopathy. Across the study: It was at initial diagnosis, before any treatment, that peripheral blood was collected. Study-level results: Researchers found most expanded thyroid clonotypes above 0.001 in blood as well.

CDR1 is SNHLY and CDR2 is FYNNEI in the germline V gene. The length of the CDR3 is 15 residues. The V end was cut by 1 base, the J end by 3 bases, with 13 bases between. This clonotype has a count of ten or more. Its antigen is not identified. From RNA transcripts, TCR beta CDR3 regions were amplified. Researchers ran a first-round RT-PCR on the TCR CDR3 using the HTBI primer set. TCRdb passed the multiplex PCR reads through MiXCR, listing each CDR3 protein once. The top ten clones hold 5.5% to 7.5% of a sample with some 600,000 distinct CDR3 sequences, roughly 14% of them seen once. This rearrangement joins TRBV2 to TRBJ2-7; no definite D call. Material for sequencing was blood. The receptor was isolated from a woman aged 25 to 39 with Graves' hyperthyroidism that later progressed to Graves' ophthalmopathy. This CDR3 reads CASSEGQVGVYEQYF. The CDR3 DNA reads as TGTGCCAGCAGTGAAGGGCAGGTTGGTGTCTACGAGCAGTACTTC.